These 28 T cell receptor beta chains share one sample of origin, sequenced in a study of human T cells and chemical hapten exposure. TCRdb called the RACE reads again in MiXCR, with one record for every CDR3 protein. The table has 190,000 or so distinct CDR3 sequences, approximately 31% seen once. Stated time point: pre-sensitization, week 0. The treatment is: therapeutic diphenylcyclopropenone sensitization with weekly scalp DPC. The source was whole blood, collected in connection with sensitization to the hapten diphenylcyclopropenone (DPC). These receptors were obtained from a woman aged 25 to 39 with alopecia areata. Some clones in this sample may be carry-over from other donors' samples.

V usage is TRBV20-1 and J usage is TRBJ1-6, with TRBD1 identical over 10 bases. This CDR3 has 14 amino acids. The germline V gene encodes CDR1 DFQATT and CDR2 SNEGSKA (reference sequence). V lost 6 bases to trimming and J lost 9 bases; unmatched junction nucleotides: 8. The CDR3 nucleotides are TGCAGTGCGCAAGCCGGGACAGGGGTTTCACCCCTCCACTTT. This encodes CSAQAGTGVSPLHF.

The CDR3 is CASGERAVRNTGELFF. The DNA for the CDR3 is TGTGCCAGCGGCGAGAGGGCAGTAAGAAACACCGGGGAGCTGTTTTTT. This chain uses TRBV7-9 with TRBJ2-2, with a possible D match to TRBD2 (5 bases). CDR1 and CDR2 (germline): SEHNR, FQNEAQ (reference sequence). Trimming left V 8 bases short and J 2 bases short, with 18 bases between. The CDR3 contains 16 residues.

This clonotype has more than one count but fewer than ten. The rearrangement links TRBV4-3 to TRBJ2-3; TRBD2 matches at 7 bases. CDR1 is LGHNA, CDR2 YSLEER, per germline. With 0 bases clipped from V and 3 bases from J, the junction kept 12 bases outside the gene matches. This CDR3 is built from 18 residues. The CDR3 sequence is CASSQDLVVAGNTDTQYF. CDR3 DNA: TGCGCCAGCAGCCAAGATTTGGTGGTAGCGGGTAATACAGATACGCAGTATTTT.

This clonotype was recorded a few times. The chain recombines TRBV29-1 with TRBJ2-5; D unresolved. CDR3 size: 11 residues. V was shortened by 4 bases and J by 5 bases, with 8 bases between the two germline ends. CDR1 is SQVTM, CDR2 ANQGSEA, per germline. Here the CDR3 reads CSVGIAETQYF. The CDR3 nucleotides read TGCAGCGTTGGTATCGCTGAGACCCAGTACTTC.

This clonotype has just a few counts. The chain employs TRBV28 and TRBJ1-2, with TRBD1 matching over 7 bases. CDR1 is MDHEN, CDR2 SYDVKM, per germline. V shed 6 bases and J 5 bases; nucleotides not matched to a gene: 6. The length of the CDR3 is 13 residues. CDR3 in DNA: TGTGCCAGCAGCTGGACAGGATTGTATGGCTACACCTTC. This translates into CASSWTGLYGYTF.

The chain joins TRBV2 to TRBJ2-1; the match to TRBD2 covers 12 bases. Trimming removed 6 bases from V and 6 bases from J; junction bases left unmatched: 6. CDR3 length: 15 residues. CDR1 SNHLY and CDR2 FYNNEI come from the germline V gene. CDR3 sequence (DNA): TGTGCCAGCAGATACGGGACTAGCGGGCTCAATGAGCAGTTCTTC. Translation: CASRYGTSGLNEQFF. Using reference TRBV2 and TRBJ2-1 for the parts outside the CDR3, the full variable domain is EPEVTQTPSHQVTQMGQEVILRCVPISNHLYFYWYRQILGQKVEFLVSFYNNEISEKSEIFDDQFSVERPDGSNFTLKIRSTKLEDSAMYFCASRYGTSGLNEQFFGPGTRLTVL.

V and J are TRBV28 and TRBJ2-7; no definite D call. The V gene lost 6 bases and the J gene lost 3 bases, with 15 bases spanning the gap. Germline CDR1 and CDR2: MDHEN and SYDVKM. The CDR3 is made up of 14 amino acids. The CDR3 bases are TGTGCCAGCAGCCCAGGCCATAATTTCTACGAGCAGTACTTC. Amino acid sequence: CASSPGHNFYEQYF.

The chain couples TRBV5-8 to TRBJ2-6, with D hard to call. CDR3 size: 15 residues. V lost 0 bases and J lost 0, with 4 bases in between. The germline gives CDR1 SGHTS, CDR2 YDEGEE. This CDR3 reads CASSLGASGANVLTF. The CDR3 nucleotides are TGTGCCAGCAGCTTGGGGGCCTCTGGGGCCAACGTCCTGACTTTC.

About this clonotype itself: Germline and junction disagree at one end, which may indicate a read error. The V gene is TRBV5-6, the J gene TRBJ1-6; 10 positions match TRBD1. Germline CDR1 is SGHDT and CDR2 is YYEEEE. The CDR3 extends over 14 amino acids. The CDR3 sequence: CASSGPGQGSLAHF. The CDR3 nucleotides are TGTGCCAGCAGCGGTCCGGGACAGGGGAGTTTGGCGCATTTT.

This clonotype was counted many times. CDR3 in DNA: TGCAGCGCCCGACAGGGATTGAATAGCAATCAGCCCCAGCATTTT. Protein product: CSARQGLNSNQPQHF. This chain uses TRBV29-1 with TRBJ1-5, with 7 bases aligning to TRBD1. CDR1 is SQVTM, CDR2 ANQGSEA, per germline. CDR3 size: 15 residues. The J segment lost 0 bases and the V segment lost 7 bases, leaving 9 bases of the junction unmatched.

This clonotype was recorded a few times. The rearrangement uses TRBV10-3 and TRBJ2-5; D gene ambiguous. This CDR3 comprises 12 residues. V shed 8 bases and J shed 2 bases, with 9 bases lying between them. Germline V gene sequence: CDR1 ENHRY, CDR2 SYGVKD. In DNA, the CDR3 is TGTGCCATCGGAAGGGATCAAGAGACCCAGTACTTC. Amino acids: CAIGRDQETQYF.

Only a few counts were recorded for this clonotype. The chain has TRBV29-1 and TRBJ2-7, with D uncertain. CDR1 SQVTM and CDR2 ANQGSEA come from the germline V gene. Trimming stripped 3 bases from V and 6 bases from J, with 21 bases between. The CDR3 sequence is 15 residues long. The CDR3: CSVERGNLATSEQYF. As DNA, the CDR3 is TGCAGCGTTGAGCGCGGAAACCTGGCCACTTCCGAGCAGTACTTC.

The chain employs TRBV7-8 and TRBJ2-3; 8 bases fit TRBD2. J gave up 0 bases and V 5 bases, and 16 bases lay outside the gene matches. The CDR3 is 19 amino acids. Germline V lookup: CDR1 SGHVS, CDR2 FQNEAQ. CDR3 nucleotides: TGTGCCAGCAGCAAAGGTGCGGGGGGCCTAATTACTAGCACAGATACGCAGTATTTT. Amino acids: CASSKGAGGLITSTDTQYF. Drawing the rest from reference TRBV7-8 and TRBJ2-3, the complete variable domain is GAGVSQSPRYKVAKRGQDVALRCDPISGHVSLFWYQQALGQGPEFLTYFQNEAQLDKSGLPSDRFFAERPEGSVSTLKIQRTQQEDSAVYLCASSKGAGGLITSTDTQYFGPGTRLTVL.

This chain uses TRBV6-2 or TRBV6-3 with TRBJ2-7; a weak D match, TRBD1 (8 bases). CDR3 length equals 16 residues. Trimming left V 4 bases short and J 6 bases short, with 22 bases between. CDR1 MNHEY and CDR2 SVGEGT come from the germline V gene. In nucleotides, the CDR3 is TGTGCCAGCAGTTCGCGCAGGGGGCCCGCGGGAGTCGAGCAGTACTTC. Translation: CASSSRRGPAGVEQYF.

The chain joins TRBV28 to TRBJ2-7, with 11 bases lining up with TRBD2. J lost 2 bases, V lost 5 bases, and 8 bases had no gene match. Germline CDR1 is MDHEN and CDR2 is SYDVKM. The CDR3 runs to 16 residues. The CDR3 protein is CASSPPGLADTYEQYF. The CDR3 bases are TGTGCCAGCAGTCCCCCGGGACTAGCGGATACCTACGAGCAGTACTTC. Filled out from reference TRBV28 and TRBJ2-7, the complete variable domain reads DVKVTQSSRYLVKRTGEKVFLECVQDMDHENMFWYRQDPGLGLRLIYFSYDVKMKEKGDIPEGYSVSREKKERFSLILESASTNQTSMYLCASSPPGLADTYEQYFGPGTRLTVT.

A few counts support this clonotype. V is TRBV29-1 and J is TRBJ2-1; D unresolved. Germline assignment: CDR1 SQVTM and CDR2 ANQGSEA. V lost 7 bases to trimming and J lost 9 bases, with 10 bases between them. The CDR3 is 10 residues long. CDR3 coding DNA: TGCAGCGCCCGACACGCTGAGCAGTTCTTC. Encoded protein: CSARHAEQFF.

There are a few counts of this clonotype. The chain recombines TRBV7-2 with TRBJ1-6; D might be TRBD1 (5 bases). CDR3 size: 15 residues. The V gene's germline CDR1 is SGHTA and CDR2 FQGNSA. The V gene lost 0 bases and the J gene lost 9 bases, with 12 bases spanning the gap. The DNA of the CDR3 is TGTGCCAGCAGCTTAGCGCGGGGGTTGGGTTCACCCCTCCACTTT. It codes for CASSLARGLGSPLHF.

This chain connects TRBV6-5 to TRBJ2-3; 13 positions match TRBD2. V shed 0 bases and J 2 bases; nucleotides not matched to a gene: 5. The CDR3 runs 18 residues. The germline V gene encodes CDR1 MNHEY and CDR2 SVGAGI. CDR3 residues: CASSYSGTSGAVTDTQYF. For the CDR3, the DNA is TGTGCCAGCAGTTACTCGGGGACTAGCGGGGCCGTCACAGATACGCAGTATTTT.

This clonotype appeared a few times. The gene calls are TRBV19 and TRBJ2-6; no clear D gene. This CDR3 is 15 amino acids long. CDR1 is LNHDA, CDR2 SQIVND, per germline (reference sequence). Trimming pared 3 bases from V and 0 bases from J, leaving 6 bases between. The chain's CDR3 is CASSIDPSGANVLTF. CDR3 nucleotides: TGTGCCAGTAGTATTGACCCCTCTGGGGCCAACGTCCTGACTTTC.

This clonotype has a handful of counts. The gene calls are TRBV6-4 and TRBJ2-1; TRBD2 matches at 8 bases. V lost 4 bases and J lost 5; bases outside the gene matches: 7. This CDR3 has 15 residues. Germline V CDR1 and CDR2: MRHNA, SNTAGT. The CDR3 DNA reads TGTGCCAGCAGTGCGGTAGCGGGGTCCAACAATGAGCAGTTCTTC. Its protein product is CASSAVAGSNNEQFF.

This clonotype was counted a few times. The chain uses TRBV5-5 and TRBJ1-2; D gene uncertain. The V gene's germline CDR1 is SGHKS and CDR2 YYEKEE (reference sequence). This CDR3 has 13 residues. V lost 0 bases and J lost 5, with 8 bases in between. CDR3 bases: TGTGCCAGCAGCTTGGCGGATTTTTATGGCTACACCTTC. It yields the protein CASSLADFYGYTF.

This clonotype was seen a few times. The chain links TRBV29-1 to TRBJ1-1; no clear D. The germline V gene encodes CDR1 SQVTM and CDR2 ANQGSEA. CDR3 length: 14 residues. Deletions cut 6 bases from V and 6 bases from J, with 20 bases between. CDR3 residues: CSVTPAWVGAEAFF. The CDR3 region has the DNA TGCAGCGTGACGCCCGCTTGGGTCGGGGCTGAAGCTTTCTTT.

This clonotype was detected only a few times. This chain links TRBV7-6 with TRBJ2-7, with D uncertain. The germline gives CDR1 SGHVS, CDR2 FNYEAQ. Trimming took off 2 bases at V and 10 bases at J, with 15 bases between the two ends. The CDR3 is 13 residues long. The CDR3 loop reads CASSLSAVAVQYF. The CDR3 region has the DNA TGTGCCAGCAGCTTAAGTGCGGTGGCCGTTCAGTACTTC.

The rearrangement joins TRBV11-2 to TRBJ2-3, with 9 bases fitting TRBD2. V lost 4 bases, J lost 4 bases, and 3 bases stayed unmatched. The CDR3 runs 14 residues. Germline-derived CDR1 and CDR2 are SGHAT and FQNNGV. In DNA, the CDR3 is TGTGCCAGCAGCTCACCTAGCGGGGCAGATACGCAGTATTTT. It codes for CASSSPSGADTQYF.

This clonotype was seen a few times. CDR3 loop: CASSLSPDTGAEAFF. As DNA, the CDR3 is TGTGCCAGCAGTTTATCCCCCGACACAGGGGCTGAAGCTTTCTTT. This sequence joins TRBV28 and TRBJ1-1; TRBD1 aligns across 7 bases. The CDR3 runs to 15 residues. Germline-derived CDR1 and CDR2 are MDHEN and SYDVKM. Trimming cost V 1 base and J 6 bases; bases outside gene matches: 8.

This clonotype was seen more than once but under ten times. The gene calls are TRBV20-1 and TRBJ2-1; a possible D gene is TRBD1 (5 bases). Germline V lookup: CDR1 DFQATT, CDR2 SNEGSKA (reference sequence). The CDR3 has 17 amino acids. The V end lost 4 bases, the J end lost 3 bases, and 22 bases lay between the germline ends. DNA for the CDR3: TGCAGTGCTATAATCTTTGGGCAGGGCATGAGCTACAATGAGCAGTTCTTC. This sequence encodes CSAIIFGQGMSYNEQFF.

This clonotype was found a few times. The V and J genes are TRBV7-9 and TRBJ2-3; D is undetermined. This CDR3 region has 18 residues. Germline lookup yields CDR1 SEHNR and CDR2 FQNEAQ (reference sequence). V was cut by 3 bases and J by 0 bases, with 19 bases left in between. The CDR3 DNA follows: TGTGCCAGCAGCTTCAAAACCCAGAACACCCATAGCACAGATACGCAGTATTTT. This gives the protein CASSFKTQNTHSTDTQYF.

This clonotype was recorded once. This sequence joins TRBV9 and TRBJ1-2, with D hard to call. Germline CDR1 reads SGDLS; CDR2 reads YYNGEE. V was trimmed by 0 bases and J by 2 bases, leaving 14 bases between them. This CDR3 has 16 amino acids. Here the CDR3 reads CASSVGQTDYNYGYTF. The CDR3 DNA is TGTGCCAGCAGCGTAGGTCAGACTGATTACAACTATGGCTACACCTTC.